This TCR beta chain came from a study of blood T cell repertoires in COVID-19. Only in-frame clones appear in the TCRdb table, and some are missing; sequencing was by immunoSEQ multiplex PCR. The data hold around 270,000 clones, with 80% to 90% observed a single time. The germline V gene has CDR1 LGHNA and CDR2 YSLEER. The V end lost 1 base, the J end lost 1 base, and 9 bases lay between the germline ends. This CDR3 is built from 15 residues. The clonotype originates from a woman aged 40 to 50 who had been exposed to COVID-19. The chain recombines TRBV4-3 with TRBJ2-3; no definite D call. Material for sequencing was PBMCs or T cells enriched from blood (not recorded which). CDR3 in DNA: TGCGCCAGCAGCCAAGGAGGAGCGCGCACAGATACGCAGTATTTT. It encodes CASSQGGARTDTQYF.